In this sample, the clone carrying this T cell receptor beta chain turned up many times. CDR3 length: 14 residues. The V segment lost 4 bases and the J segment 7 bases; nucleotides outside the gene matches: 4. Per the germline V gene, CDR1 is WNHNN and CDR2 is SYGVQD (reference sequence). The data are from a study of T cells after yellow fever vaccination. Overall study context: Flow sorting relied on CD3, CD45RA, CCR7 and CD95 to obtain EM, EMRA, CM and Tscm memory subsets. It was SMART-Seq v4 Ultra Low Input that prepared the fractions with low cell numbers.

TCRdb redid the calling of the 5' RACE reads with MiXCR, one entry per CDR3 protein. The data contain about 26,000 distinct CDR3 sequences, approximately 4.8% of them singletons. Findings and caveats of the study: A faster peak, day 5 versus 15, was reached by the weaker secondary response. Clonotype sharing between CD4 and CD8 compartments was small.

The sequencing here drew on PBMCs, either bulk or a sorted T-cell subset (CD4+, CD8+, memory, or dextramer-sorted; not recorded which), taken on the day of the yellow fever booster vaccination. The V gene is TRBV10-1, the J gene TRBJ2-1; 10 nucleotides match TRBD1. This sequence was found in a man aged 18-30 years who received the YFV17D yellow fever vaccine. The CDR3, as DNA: TGCGCCAGCAGTGGAGGACAGGGGGGGAATGAGCAGTTCTTC. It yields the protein CASSGGQGGNEQFF.